This T cell receptor (beta chain) was captured by sequencing in a study of blood T cell repertoires in COVID-19. Background on the study: Collection of acute and convalescent COVID-19 samples took place in the United States, Italy and Spain. Sources were T cells, B-cell-depleted T cells, or PBMCs; the material itself was cDNA or gDNA.

In the original analysis: Cell counts per sample came from amplifying reference gene primers. Sequenced by immunoSEQ multiplex PCR; TCRdb stores in-frame clones only, minus some. D and trimming come from the DNA, and the V and J calls and clone size come from that table. The repertoire holds 150,000 or so clones, with approximately 84% as singletons. The CDR3 contains 13 residues. V lost 7 bases and J 2 bases, leaving 10 bases between the germline ends. The germline gives CDR1 SGHRS, CDR2 YFSETQ. V is TRBV5-1 and J is TRBJ2-1, with D possibly TRBD2 on 5 matching bases. The source of this sequence is an elderly woman with acute or convalescent COVID-19. The sequencing sample was made of peripheral blood. The CDR3, as DNA: TGCGCCAGCCACACCGGGACCTACAATGAGCAGTTCTTC. It codes for CASHTGTYNEQFF.